The rows below give T cell receptor beta chains drawn from one sample of a study of shared clonotypes between healthy human individuals. Clones were read by immunoSEQ multiplex PCR, and TCRdb kept only the in-frame ones, dropping some. This sample yields approximately 710,000 clones, of which 90% are seen a single time; 30% to 35% belongs to the top ten. The specimen was memory CD8+ T cells from PBMCs. The receptor set was obtained from a man aged 18-30 years in good health. Some clones in this sample may be carry-over from other donors' samples. Each CDR3 is given with its conserved first and last residue. Each record gives: V gene, J gene, clone size, D gene, CDR3 protein, CDR3 DNA. The D gene is left open where the match is weak. Some rows have no size entry. The others give once, few or many, or a class for an expanded clone.

v_gene: TRBV27
j_gene: TRBJ1-2
abundance: -
d_gene: TRBD1
CDR3aa: CASSLGTGLGGYTF
CDR3nt: TGTGCCAGCAGTTTAGGGACAGGGCTGGGGGGCTACACCTTC

v_gene: TRBV19
j_gene: TRBJ1-2
abundance: -
d_gene: -
CDR3aa: CASRALEPSPPGNYGYTF
CDR3nt: TGTGCCAGTAGAGCCCTTGAACCATCTCCCCCGGGTAACTATGGCTACACCTTC

v_gene: TRBV19
j_gene: TRBJ1-1
abundance: -
d_gene: -
CDR3aa: CASSMGQNTEAFF
CDR3nt: TGTGCCAGTAGTATGGGGCAGAACACTGAAGCTTTCTTT

v_gene: TRBV6-6
j_gene: TRBJ2-2
abundance: -
d_gene: -
CDR3aa: CASSYSNSVAGELFF
CDR3nt: TGTGCCAGCAGTTACTCGAACAGCGTCGCCGGGGAGCTGTTTTTT

v_gene: TRBV25-1
j_gene: TRBJ2-1
abundance: -
d_gene: TRBD1
CDR3aa: CASSGRDSFYNEQFF
CDR3nt: TGTGCCAGCAGTGGCCGGGACAGCTTCTACAATGAGCAGTTCTTC

v_gene: TRBV6-5
j_gene: TRBJ2-7
abundance: -
d_gene: -
CDR3aa: CASAWGSPYEQYF
CDR3nt: TGTGCCAGCGCTTGGGGGTCCCCCTACGAGCAGTACTTC

v_gene: TRBV7-9
j_gene: TRBJ2-5
abundance: -
d_gene: TRBD2
CDR3aa: CALLTSGGETQYF
CDR3nt: TGTGCGTTACTCACTAGCGGGGGCGAGACCCAGTACTTC

v_gene: TRBV7-9
j_gene: TRBJ2-7
abundance: once
d_gene: -
CDR3aa: CASSGPRDRPGEQYF
CDR3nt: TGTGCCAGCAGCGGTCCCCGGGACCGACCGGGAGAGCAGTACTTC

v_gene: TRBV9
j_gene: TRBJ1-4
abundance: -
d_gene: -
CDR3aa: CASSVSASHEKLFF
CDR3nt: TGTGCCAGCAGCGTATCCGCAAGCCATGAAAAACTGTTTTTT

v_gene: TRBV27
j_gene: TRBJ2-7
abundance: -
d_gene: -
CDR3aa: CASSLFQGFSYEQYF
CDR3nt: TGTGCCAGCAGTTTATTCCAGGGATTCTCCTACGAGCAGTACTTC

v_gene: TRBV28
j_gene: TRBJ2-7
abundance: -
d_gene: -
CDR3aa: CASSLFSSYEQYF
CDR3nt: TGTGCCAGCAGTCTATTTAGCTCCTACGAGCAGTACTTC

v_gene: TRBV9
j_gene: TRBJ1-2
abundance: -
d_gene: -
CDR3aa: CASSAADSYGYTF
CDR3nt: TGTGCCAGCAGCGCGGCCGATTCCTATGGCTACACCTTC

v_gene: TRBV19
j_gene: TRBJ2-5
abundance: few
d_gene: -
CDR3aa: CATISTDRETQYF
CDR3nt: TGTGCCACCATCTCGACAGATCGGGAGACCCAGTACTTC

v_gene: TRBV4-3
j_gene: TRBJ1-1
abundance: -
d_gene: -
CDR3aa: CASSQGTVNTEAFF
CDR3nt: TGCGCCAGCAGCCAAGGGACGGTGAACACTGAAGCTTTCTTT

v_gene: TRBV28
j_gene: TRBJ2-5
abundance: -
d_gene: TRBD1
CDR3aa: CASSLGQQETQYF
CDR3nt: TGTGCCAGCAGTTTGGGACAGCAAGAGACCCAGTACTTC

v_gene: TRBV10-1
j_gene: TRBJ2-7
abundance: -
d_gene: TRBD1
CDR3aa: CASSDRQGFRQYF
CDR3nt: TGCGCCAGCAGTGACCGACAGGGGTTTAGGCAGTACTTC

v_gene: TRBV7-9
j_gene: TRBJ2-7
abundance: once
d_gene: TRBD1
CDR3aa: CASGQGANEQYF
CDR3nt: TGTGCCTCGGGACAGGGGGCCAACGAGCAGTACTTC

v_gene: TRBV9
j_gene: TRBJ2-4
abundance: -
d_gene: TRBD2
CDR3aa: CASSASGRSKNIQYF
CDR3nt: TGTGCCAGCAGCGCTAGCGGGAGGTCCAAAAACATTCAGTACTTC

v_gene: TRBV28
j_gene: TRBJ2-5
abundance: -
d_gene: TRBD2
CDR3aa: CASSFLGTSRETQYF
CDR3nt: TGTGCCAGCAGTTTCCTCGGGACTAGTCGTGAGACCCAGTACTTC

v_gene: TRBV5-1
j_gene: TRBJ2-7
abundance: -
d_gene: TRBD2
CDR3aa: CASSLGLAGPYEQYF
CDR3nt: TGCGCCAGCAGCTTGGGACTAGCGGGCCCCTACGAGCAGTACTTC